This T cell receptor beta chain is drawn from a study of cytomegalovirus exposure and HLA in healthy donors. Germline V lookup: CDR1 SGHRS, CDR2 YFSETQ. The CDR3 sequence is 17 residues long. Trimming pared 4 bases from V and 4 bases from J, leaving 20 bases between. On this clone itself: Its specificity is not known.

The study ran its PCR with 60 Vbeta and 13 Jbeta primers. Generated by immunoSEQ multiplex PCR, the TCRdb table keeps only in-frame clones and is missing some. The sample has about 150,000 clones, approximately 80% seen once. Study results and limitations: The authors enumerated over 150 TCR beta chains as linked to cytomegalovirus.

The origin of this receptor is a woman between 50 and 59 years old in good health and CMV-seropositive. The chain couples TRBV5-1 to TRBJ2-2, with D possibly matching TRBD1 (5 bases). The sequencing input was PBMCs. The CDR3 loop is CASSPNTGFLGTGELFF. The CDR3 coding sequence is TGCGCCAGCAGCCCTAATACAGGATTTTTGGGCACCGGGGAGCTGTTTTTT.